Below, 10 T cell receptor beta chains from the same sample are listed, as sequenced in a study of blood T cell repertoires in COVID-19. Measured with immunoSEQ multiplex PCR; TCRdb has only the in-frame clones, and not every one. Of approximately 170,000 clones detected, 84% appear once; the ten largest clones hold roughly 8%. Sequenced material: PBMCs or T cells enriched from blood (not recorded which). The source is a woman aged 45-59 years who had recovered from COVID-19.

This rearrangement joins TRBV2 to TRBJ2-4; D gene ambiguous. Germline CDR1 SNHLY, CDR2 FYNNEI. With 3 bases removed from V and 3 bases from J, the gap between germline ends came to 12 bases. This CDR3 region has 15 residues. The CDR3 coding sequence is TGTGCCAGCAGTGAGGGTGGGCCGTTCAAAAACATTCAGTACTTC. It yields the protein CASSEGGPFKNIQYF.

This chain uses TRBV5-1 with TRBJ2-1, with 7 bases that match TRBD1. The germline V gene has CDR1 SGHRS and CDR2 YFSETQ. The J segment lost 8 bases and the V segment lost 2 bases, leaving 7 bases of the junction unmatched. The CDR3 consists of 14 residues. CDR3 nucleotide sequence: TGCGCCAGCAGCTTATGGGACAGACAGGATGAGCAGTTCTTC. Its translation: CASSLWDRQDEQFF.

This clone has a handful of counts. This chain uses TRBV4-2 with TRBJ2-4, with D perhaps matching TRBD1 (6 bases). Germline assignment: CDR1 LGHNA and CDR2 YNFKEQ. The CDR3 runs to 15 residues. The V end lost 0 bases, the J end lost 6 bases, and 12 bases lay between the germline ends. The CDR3 is CASSQERQGLNIQYF. CDR3 coding DNA: TGTGCCAGCAGCCAAGAACGGCAGGGGCTAAACATTCAGTACTTC.

V is TRBV3-1 (or the pseudogene TRBV3-2) and J is TRBJ1-1; 8 bases map to TRBD1. This CDR3 is 15 amino acids long. CDR1 and CDR2 (germline): LGHDT, YNNKEL (reference sequence). V shed 3 bases and J 1 base; nucleotides not matched to a gene: 4. In nucleotides, the CDR3 is TGTGCCAGCAGCCAGCAGACAGGGGCGAACACTGAAGCTTTCTTT. Protein sequence: CASSQQTGANTEAFF.

This chain joins TRBV18 and TRBJ1-1, with TRBD1 identical over 11 bases. This CDR3 is 14 amino acids long. The ends lost 5 bases at V and 5 bases at J; junction bases unmatched: 4. Germline CDR1 KGHSH, CDR2 LQKENI. As DNA, the CDR3 is TGTGCCAGCTCAGTCGGACAGGGGGCGACTGAAGCTTTCTTT. Translation gives CASSVGQGATEAFF.

With regard to this clone: Other DNA sequences in the same sample also yield this CDR3. The chain is built from TRBV5-1 and TRBJ2-3; D is possibly TRBD2 (5 bases). V was cut by 2 bases and J by 0 bases, with 10 bases left in between. The V gene's germline CDR1 is SGHRS and CDR2 YFSETQ. The CDR3 covers 15 residues. The CDR3 loop is CASSLSGPSTDTQYF. The CDR3 nucleotides are TGCGCCAGCAGCTTAAGCGGCCCTAGCACAGATACGCAGTATTTT.

This rearrangement joins TRBV27 to TRBJ1-5; D not certain. Germline V gene sequence: CDR1 MNHEY, CDR2 SMNVEV (reference sequence). The CDR3 is made up of 14 amino acids. V lost 3 bases, J lost 4 bases, and 10 bases lay in between. The CDR3, as DNA: TGTGCCAGCAGTTTGGTGGCCGATAATCAGCCCCAGCATTTT. Translated, it gives CASSLVADNQPQHF.

The chain is built from TRBV11-3 and TRBJ2-3, with 8 positions matching TRBD1. The V and J ends lost 3 bases and 1 base, in that order; junction bases with no gene match: 12. Germline V gene sequence: CDR1 SGHNT, CDR2 YENEEA. The CDR3 extends over 18 amino acids. The CDR3 region is CASSLENRGRMGTDTQYF. In DNA, the CDR3 is TGTGCCAGCAGCTTGGAAAACAGGGGGAGGATGGGCACAGATACGCAGTATTTT.

The chain recombines TRBV5-1 with TRBJ2-3, with 7 bases identical to TRBD2. Germline V lookup: CDR1 SGHRS, CDR2 YFSETQ. This CDR3 is built from 14 residues. V gave up 0 bases and J gave up 8 bases; unmatched junction bases: 6. CDR3 sequence (DNA): TGCGCCAGCAGCTTGGTCAGGGAGGGAGGTACGCAGTATTTT. Its protein product is CASSLVREGGTQYF. Based on the CDR3 plus reference TRBV5-1 and TRBJ2-3, the full variable domain is KAGVTQTPRYLIKTRGQQVTLSCSPISGHRSVSWYQQTPGQGLQFLFEYFSETQRNKGNFPGRFSGRQFSNSRSEMNVSTLELGDSALYLCASSLVREGGTQYFGPGTRLTVL.

The chain recombines TRBV2 with TRBJ2-1; 7 nucleotides match TRBD1. This CDR3 has 13 amino acids. V trimming: 4 bases; J trimming: 8 bases; junction bases outside the gene matches: 5. From germline, CDR1 is SNHLY and CDR2 FYNNEI. This chain's CDR3 is CASSGQGLDEQFF. In nucleotides, the CDR3 is TGTGCCAGCAGTGGACAGGGCTTGGATGAGCAGTTCTTC.